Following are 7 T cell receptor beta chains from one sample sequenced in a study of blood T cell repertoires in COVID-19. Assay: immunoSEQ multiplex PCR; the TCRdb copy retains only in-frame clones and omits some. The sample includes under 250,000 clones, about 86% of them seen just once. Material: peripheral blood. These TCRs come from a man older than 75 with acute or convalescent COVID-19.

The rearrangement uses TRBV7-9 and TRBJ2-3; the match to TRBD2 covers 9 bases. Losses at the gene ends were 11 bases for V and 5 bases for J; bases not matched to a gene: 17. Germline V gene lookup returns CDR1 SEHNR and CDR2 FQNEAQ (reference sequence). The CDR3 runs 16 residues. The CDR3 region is CAVRRLAGNTGDTQYF. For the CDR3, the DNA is TGTGCCGTAAGAAGGCTAGCGGGGAACACCGGAGATACGCAGTATTTT. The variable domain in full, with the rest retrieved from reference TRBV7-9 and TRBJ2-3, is DTGVSQNPRHKITKRGQNVTFRCDPISEHNRLYWYRQTLGQGPEFLTYFQNEAQLEKSRLLSDRFSAERPKGSFSTLEIQRTEQGDSAMYLCAVRRLAGNTGDTQYFGPGTRLTVL.

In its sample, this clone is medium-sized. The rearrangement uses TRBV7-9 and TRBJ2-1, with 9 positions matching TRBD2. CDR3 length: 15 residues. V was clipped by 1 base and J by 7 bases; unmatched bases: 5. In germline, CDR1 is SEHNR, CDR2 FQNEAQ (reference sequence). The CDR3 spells CASSLGLAGVNEQFF. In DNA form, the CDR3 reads TGTGCCAGCAGCTTAGGCTTAGCGGGAGTGAATGAGCAGTTCTTC.

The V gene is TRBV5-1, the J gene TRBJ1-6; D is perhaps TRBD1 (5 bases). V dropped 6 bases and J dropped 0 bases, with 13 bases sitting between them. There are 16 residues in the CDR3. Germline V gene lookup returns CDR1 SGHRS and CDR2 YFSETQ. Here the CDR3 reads CASMSGQSSYNSPLHF. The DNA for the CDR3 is TGCGCCAGCATGTCAGGGCAGAGCTCCTATAATTCACCCCTCCACTTT. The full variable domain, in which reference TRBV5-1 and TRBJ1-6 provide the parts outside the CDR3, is KAGVTQTPRYLIKTRGQQVTLSCSPISGHRSVSWYQQTPGQGLQFLFEYFSETQRNKGNFPGRFSGRQFSNSRSEMNVSTLELGDSALYLCASMSGQSSYNSPLHFGNGTRLTVT.

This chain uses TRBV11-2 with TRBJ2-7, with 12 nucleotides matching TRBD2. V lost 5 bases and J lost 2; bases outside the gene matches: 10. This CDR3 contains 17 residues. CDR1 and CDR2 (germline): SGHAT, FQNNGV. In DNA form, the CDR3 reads TGTGCCAGCAGCCTACAAGGGACTAGCGGGTACCCCTACGAGCAGTACTTC. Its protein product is CASSLQGTSGYPYEQYF.

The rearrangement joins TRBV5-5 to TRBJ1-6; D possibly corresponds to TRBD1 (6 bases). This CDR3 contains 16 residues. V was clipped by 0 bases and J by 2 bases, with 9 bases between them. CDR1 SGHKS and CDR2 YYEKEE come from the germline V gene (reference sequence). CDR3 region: CASSLAQGPYNSPLHF. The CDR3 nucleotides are TGTGCCAGCAGCTTGGCCCAGGGGCCCTATAATTCACCCCTCCACTTT. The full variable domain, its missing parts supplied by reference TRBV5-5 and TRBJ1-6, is DAGVTQSPTHLIKTRGQQVTLRCSPISGHKSVSWYQQVLGQGPQFIFQYYEKEERGRGNFPDRFSARQFPNYSSELNVNALLLGDSALYLCASSLAQGPYNSPLHFGNGTRLTVT.

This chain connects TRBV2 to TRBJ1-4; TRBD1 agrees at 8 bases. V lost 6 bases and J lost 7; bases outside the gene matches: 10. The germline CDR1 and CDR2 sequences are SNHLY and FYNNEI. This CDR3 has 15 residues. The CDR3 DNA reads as TGTGCCAGCAGGGACAGGGCTTCTCGCAGTGAAAAACTGTTTTTT. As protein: CASRDRASRSEKLFF.

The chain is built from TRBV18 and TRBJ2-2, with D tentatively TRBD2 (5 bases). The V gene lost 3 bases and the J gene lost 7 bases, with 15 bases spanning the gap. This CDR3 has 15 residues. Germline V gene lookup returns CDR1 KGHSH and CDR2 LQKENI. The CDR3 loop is CASSPPGVRDGELFF. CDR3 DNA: TGTGCCAGCTCACCCCCCGGGGTACGCGACGGGGAGCTGTTTTTT.